Listed below are T cell receptor beta chains from one sample, sequenced in a study of response to subunit inactivated influenza vaccine. TCRdb processed the RT-PCR reads anew with MiXCR; each CDR3 protein has one entry. The data hold about 780,000 distinct CDR3 sequences, with roughly 18% observed a single time. Sequencing was performed on PBMCs from blood, taken around 5 days after vaccination. The origin of the receptors is a man aged 45 to 65 who received an inactivated influenza vaccine. Both conserved end residues are part of each CDR3. The D gene is left open where the match is weak. The size of a clone is reported for some rows only, either as once, few or many, or as a class for expanded clones.

CDR3nt,CDR3aa,d_gene,abundance,v_gene,j_gene
TGCGCCAGCAGCCAAGATCCCACCACTGAAGCTTTCTTT,CASSQDPTTEAFF,NA,few,TRBV4-3,TRBJ1-1
TGTGCCAGCAGCTTTGGACTAGCGGGCTCGGTTGGGGATGTAGCCAAAAACATTCAGTACTTC,CASSFGLAGSVGDVAKNIQYF,TRBD2,NA,TRBV5-6,TRBJ2-4
TGCAGTGCTAGGAAAGGGGGTGGCACCGGGGAGCTGTTTTTT,CSARKGGGTGELFF,NA,NA,TRBV20-1,TRBJ2-2
TGCGCCAGCAGCCAATTTTCGCCCTCAAGATCTGGAAACACCATATATTTT,CASSQFSPSRSGNTIYF,NA,NA,TRBV4-1,TRBJ1-3
TGCAGCGTTGATCCCGGGAACACTGAAGCTTTCTTT,CSVDPGNTEAFF,NA,many,TRBV29-1,TRBJ1-1
TGTGCCAGCAGCTTAACAGGGCACGAGCAGTACTTC,CASSLTGHEQYF,NA,many,TRBV7-2,TRBJ2-7
TGTGCCAGCAGCTTGGAGGCAGCGGGAGGGTGGGAGACCCAGTACTTC,CASSLEAAGGWETQYF,TRBD2,few,TRBV5-5,TRBJ2-5
TGCAGTGGTTTCACCGGGACTTTAGGGCAGCCCCAGCATTTT,CSGFTGTLGQPQHF,NA,few,TRBV20-1,TRBJ1-5
TGTGCCACCAGTGGAGGTAGCTTCTACAATGAGCAGTTCTTC,CATSGGSFYNEQFF,NA,NA,TRBV24-1,TRBJ2-1
TGCAGTGCTCTCCATGCAACAACTAACACTGAAGCTTTCTTT,CSALHATTNTEAFF,NA,few,TRBV20-1,TRBJ1-1
TGTGCCAGCAGCGTCGCGGAAGCTTTCTTT,CASSVAEAFF,NA,few,TRBV11-2,TRBJ1-1
TGCAGTGCTAGACCTCCGGGACAGATACTAGAAATGCAGTACTTC,CSARPPGQILEMQYF,TRBD1,few,TRBV20-1,TRBJ2-7
NA,CSTSDPYEQYF,NA,many,TRBV20-1,TRBJ2-7
TGTGCCAGCAGGGGTTTGTTCGAGCAGTACTTC,CASRGLFEQYF,NA,NA,TRBV27,TRBJ2-7
TGTGCCAGCAGTTTATGGGGTAGCGGGGGGGAAGATACGCAGTATTTT,CASSLWGSGGEDTQYF,TRBD2,NA,TRBV28,TRBJ2-3
TGTGCCAGCAGCTTACCTCAGACAGCCAATTCACCCCTCCACTTT,CASSLPQTANSPLHF,NA,NA,TRBV7-9,TRBJ1-6
TGTGCCAGCAGTTACTCGGGACAGTTCACCGGGGAGCTGTTTTTT,CASSYSGQFTGELFF,TRBD1,NA,TRBV6-2/TRBV6-3,TRBJ2-2
TGCAGTGCTAGAGGGGTCCTTGGTGACTATGGCTACACCTTC,CSARGVLGDYGYTF,NA,few,TRBV20-1,TRBJ1-2
TGTGCCAGCAGCTCGGGACAGGGGTATTACGAGCAGTACTTC,CASSSGQGYYEQYF,TRBD1,many,TRBV28,TRBJ2-7